The text below deals with one T cell receptor (beta chain). The data were obtained in a study of CD8 T cells in Susac syndrome. For the study at large: When their blood was taken, the Susac syndrome patients had either not yet had any therapy, were taking corticosteroids, or were taking intravenous immunoglobulin alone.

CD8+ and CD4+ T cells taken from blood had their TCR beta sequenced. TEMRA cells were FACS-enriched, unlike CD8+ and CD4+ T cells, which were negatively isolated. Reverse transcription used about 0.45 to 1 ug RNA and random hexamers. The amplification used immunoSEQ multiplex PCR on TCR beta CDR3; it spanned 54 Vbeta and 13 Jbeta. MiXCR, run by TCRdb on the immunoSEQ multiplex PCR reads, gives a single entry per CDR3 protein. The sample lists about 150,000 distinct CDR3 sequences, about 95% occurring once. The receptor's source is a human donor with Susac syndrome. Specimen: CD4+ T cells from PBMCs.

CDR3 region: CSVGGGDYNEQFF. As DNA, the CDR3 is TGCAGCGTTGGCGGGGGGGACTACAATGAGCAGTTCTTC. The rearrangement uses TRBV29-1 and TRBJ2-1; 9 bases match TRBD2. The CDR3 length is 13 residues. V dropped 4 bases and J dropped 3; count of bases not matched to a gene: 1. The germline CDR1 and CDR2 sequences are SQVTM and ANQGSEA.